The rows below give T cell receptor beta chains drawn from one sample of a study of cytomegalovirus exposure and HLA in healthy donors. Repertoires were generated with immunoSEQ multiplex PCR, while TCRdb's copy carries only in-frame clones and drops some. The sample lists about 160,000 clones, around 88% occurring once. Specimen: PBMCs. The receptors originated from a woman younger than 35 in good health and CMV-seronegative. Both conserved end residues are part of each CDR3. A D gene is named only where the DNA matches it firmly. Some rows have no size entry. The others give once, few or many, or a class for an expanded clone.

j_gene: TRBJ2-7; d_gene: TRBD1; v_gene: TRBV10-3; abundance: -; len: 15; CDR3aa: CAISERGQGSYEQYF; CDR3nt: TGTGCCATCAGTGAGAGGGGACAGGGTTCCTACGAGCAGTACTTC
j_gene: TRBJ1-1; d_gene: -; v_gene: TRBV28; abundance: -; len: 14; CDR3aa: CASTDGGVGTEAFF; CDR3nt: TGTGCCAGCACCGATGGGGGGGTTGGGACTGAAGCTTTCTTT
j_gene: TRBJ1-1; d_gene: TRBD1; v_gene: TRBV19; abundance: few; len: 14; CDR3aa: CASSIQGGAGEAFF; CDR3nt: TGTGCCAGTAGTATCCAAGGGGGCGCCGGTGAAGCTTTCTTT
j_gene: TRBJ2-3; d_gene: -; v_gene: TRBV5-1; abundance: -; len: 15; CDR3aa: CASSLGLGVGDTQYF; CDR3nt: TGCGCCAGCAGCTTGGGGCTAGGTGTGGGAGATACGCAGTATTTT
j_gene: TRBJ1-2; d_gene: -; v_gene: TRBV27; abundance: -; len: 14; CDR3aa: CASSPTGVNYGYTF; CDR3nt: TGTGCCAGCAGTCCGACCGGGGTTAACTATGGCTACACCTTC
j_gene: TRBJ2-3; d_gene: TRBD1; v_gene: TRBV6-5; abundance: -; len: 14; CDR3aa: CASSDRGSTDTQYF; CDR3nt: TGTGCCAGCAGTGACAGGGGAAGTACAGATACGCAGTATTTT
j_gene: TRBJ2-3; d_gene: -; v_gene: TRBV6-6; abundance: -; len: 13; CDR3aa: CASSLPGTDTQYF; CDR3nt: TGTGCCAGCAGTTTACCGGGCACAGATACGCAGTATTTT
j_gene: TRBJ1-5; d_gene: -; v_gene: TRBV28; abundance: once; len: 13; CDR3aa: CASSFMPLQPQHF; CDR3nt: TGTGCCAGCAGTTTTATGCCACTTCAGCCCCAGCATTTT
j_gene: TRBJ1-3; d_gene: -; v_gene: TRBV25-1; abundance: -; len: 14; CDR3aa: CASSPTGHGNTIYF; CDR3nt: TGTGCCAGCAGCCCTACAGGACACGGAAACACCATATATTTT
j_gene: TRBJ1-3; d_gene: -; v_gene: TRBV5-4; abundance: -; len: 16; CDR3aa: CASSLGGDRSGNTIYF; CDR3nt: TGTGCCAGCAGCTTGGGTGGAGACCGCTCTGGAAACACCATATATTTT
j_gene: TRBJ1-2; d_gene: -; v_gene: TRBV4-1; abundance: -; len: 15; CDR3aa: CASSQESSGAAGYTF; CDR3nt: TGCGCCAGCAGCCAAGAGTCAAGTGGGGCGGCTGGCTACACCTTC
j_gene: TRBJ2-7; d_gene: -; v_gene: TRBV6-1; abundance: -; len: 15; CDR3aa: CASPSPQPSSYEQYF; CDR3nt: TGTGCCAGCCCTAGCCCCCAGCCCTCTTCCTACGAGCAGTACTTC
j_gene: TRBJ1-1; d_gene: -; v_gene: TRBV6-6; abundance: few; len: 14; CDR3aa: CASSYGGQPWGAFF; CDR3nt: TGTGCCAGCAGTTACGGCGGACAGCCCTGGGGAGCTTTCTTT
j_gene: TRBJ2-1; d_gene: -; v_gene: TRBV5-1; abundance: once; len: 15; CDR3aa: CASSLGWGAYNEQFF; CDR3nt: TGCGCCAGCAGCCTAGGGTGGGGGGCCTACAATGAGCAGTTCTTC
j_gene: TRBJ2-5; d_gene: -; v_gene: TRBV7-2; abundance: once; len: 15; CDR3aa: CASSLAGGPGETQYF; CDR3nt: TGTGCCAGCAGCTTAGCGGGGGGGCCTGGTGAGACCCAGTACTTC
j_gene: TRBJ2-7; d_gene: -; v_gene: TRBV27; abundance: -; len: 14; CDR3aa: CASSPSPGVYEQYF; CDR3nt: TGTGCCAGCAGTCCATCCCCGGGGGTCTACGAGCAGTACTTC
j_gene: TRBJ1-1; d_gene: -; v_gene: TRBV7-9; abundance: few; len: 15; CDR3aa: CASRQSRGVNAEAFF; CDR3nt: TGTGCCAGCAGACAATCCAGGGGAGTAAACGCTGAAGCTTTCTTT
j_gene: TRBJ2-1; d_gene: -; v_gene: TRBV28; abundance: -; len: 11; CDR3aa: CASFHLNEQFF; CDR3nt: TGTGCCAGCTTTCACCTAAATGAGCAGTTCTTC
j_gene: TRBJ2-7; d_gene: -; v_gene: TRBV5-6; abundance: few; len: 16; CDR3aa: CASSLGFGRGHYEQYF; CDR3nt: TGTGCCAGCAGCTTGGGTTTTGGGCGGGGCCACTACGAGCAGTACTTC
j_gene: TRBJ2-3; d_gene: -; v_gene: TRBV28; abundance: -; len: 16; CDR3aa: CASSSLTGTSTDTQYF; CDR3nt: TGTGCCAGCAGTTCTTTGACAGGCACTAGCACAGATACGCAGTATTTT
j_gene: TRBJ1-4; d_gene: -; v_gene: TRBV19; abundance: -; len: 13; CDR3aa: CASTGDWNEKLFF; CDR3nt: TGTGCCAGTACCGGGGATTGGAATGAAAAACTGTTTTTT
j_gene: TRBJ2-7; d_gene: TRBD2; v_gene: TRBV7-9; abundance: few; len: 13; CDR3aa: CASSPGGSYEQYF; CDR3nt: TGTGCCAGCAGCCCGGGGGGCTCCTACGAGCAGTACTTC
j_gene: TRBJ2-4; d_gene: -; v_gene: TRBV7-9; abundance: -; len: 14; CDR3aa: CASTDLQGYHIQYF; CDR3nt: TGTGCCAGCACCGACCTGCAGGGGTATCACATTCAGTACTTC
j_gene: TRBJ2-7; d_gene: -; v_gene: TRBV5-6; abundance: few; len: 14; CDR3aa: CASSLTGYSYEQYF; CDR3nt: TGTGCCAGCAGCTTGACGGGGTACTCCTACGAGCAGTACTTC
j_gene: TRBJ2-1; d_gene: TRBD2; v_gene: TRBV4-1; abundance: -; len: 17; CDR3aa: CASSLILAGGQRNEQFF; CDR3nt: TGCGCCAGCAGTCTGATACTAGCGGGGGGGCAGAGGAATGAGCAGTTCTTC
j_gene: TRBJ2-6; d_gene: -; v_gene: TRBV14; abundance: -; len: 18; CDR3aa: CASSPGGYRESGANVLTF; CDR3nt: TGTGCCAGCAGCCCCGGAGGATACCGGGAATCTGGGGCCAACGTCCTGACTTTC
j_gene: TRBJ2-7; d_gene: TRBD2; v_gene: TRBV14; abundance: once; len: 16; CDR3aa: CASSQSEAGGPYEQYF; CDR3nt: TGTGCCAGCAGCCAATCCGAAGCGGGGGGCCCCTACGAGCAGTACTTC
j_gene: TRBJ2-2; d_gene: TRBD2; v_gene: TRBV9; abundance: -; len: 16; CDR3aa: CASSVASGGASGELFF; CDR3nt: TGTGCCAGCAGCGTAGCCAGCGGGGGGGCGTCAGGGGAGCTGTTTTTT
j_gene: TRBJ1-3; d_gene: TRBD1; v_gene: TRBV7-6; abundance: few; len: 18; CDR3aa: CASSLDGRQTGGSNTIYF; CDR3nt: TGTGCCAGCAGCTTAGACGGCCGCCAGACAGGGGGGTCCAACACCATATATTTT
j_gene: TRBJ1-5; d_gene: -; v_gene: TRBV29-1; abundance: -; len: 13; CDR3aa: CSVGGGGNQPQHF; CDR3nt: TGCAGCGTTGGGGGAGGGGGCAATCAGCCCCAGCATTTT
j_gene: TRBJ2-7; d_gene: -; v_gene: TRBV11-2; abundance: -; len: 13; CDR3aa: CASSWRQAYEQYF; CDR3nt: TGTGCCAGCAGCTGGCGACAGGCCTACGAGCAGTACTTC
j_gene: TRBJ1-2; d_gene: -; v_gene: TRBV10-2; abundance: -; len: 13; CDR3aa: CASSDGVGYGYTF; CDR3nt: TGCGCCAGCAGTGACGGAGTGGGCTATGGCTACACCTTC
j_gene: TRBJ2-7; d_gene: TRBD2; v_gene: TRBV7-3; abundance: -; len: 14; CDR3aa: CASSSGLAPYEQYF; CDR3nt: TGTGCCAGCAGCTCCGGACTAGCTCCCTACGAGCAGTACTTC
j_gene: TRBJ1-2; d_gene: TRBD1; v_gene: TRBV7-8; abundance: -; len: 16; CDR3aa: CASSLGYRGKNYGYTF; CDR3nt: TGTGCCAGCAGCTTAGGATACAGGGGAAAGAACTATGGCTACACCTTC
j_gene: TRBJ1-1; d_gene: -; v_gene: TRBV5-4; abundance: once; len: 14; CDR3aa: CASSLERGDTEAFF; CDR3nt: TGTGCCAGCAGCCTCGAGCGGGGAGACACTGAAGCTTTCTTT
j_gene: TRBJ2-1; d_gene: TRBD2; v_gene: TRBV6-6; abundance: -; len: 15; CDR3aa: CASRSVGTSQKEQFF; CDR3nt: TGTGCCAGCAGGTCGGTCGGGACTAGCCAGAAAGAGCAGTTCTTC
j_gene: TRBJ1-2; d_gene: -; v_gene: TRBV6-5; abundance: -; len: 16; CDR3aa: CASSYSGGALNYGYTF; CDR3nt: TGTGCCAGCAGTTACTCCGGGGGGGCACTTAACTATGGCTACACCTTC
j_gene: TRBJ2-5; d_gene: -; v_gene: TRBV5-1; abundance: once; len: 13; CDR3aa: CASNPQNQETQYF; CDR3nt: TGCGCCAGCAACCCACAGAACCAAGAGACCCAGTACTTC
j_gene: TRBJ1-2; d_gene: -; v_gene: TRBV25-1; abundance: -; len: 17; CDR3aa: CASSPNGAGVNNYGYTF; CDR3nt: TGTGCCAGCAGTCCTAATGGAGCGGGGGTGAATAACTATGGCTACACCTTC
j_gene: TRBJ1-3; d_gene: TRBD1; v_gene: TRBV5-1; abundance: -; len: 17; CDR3aa: CASSLGQQGIGGNTIYF; CDR3nt: TGCGCCAGCAGCTTGGGCCAACAGGGGATTGGAGGAAACACCATATATTTT
j_gene: TRBJ1-6; d_gene: -; v_gene: TRBV2; abundance: -; len: 16; CDR3aa: CASSELDTAGNSPLHF; CDR3nt: TGTGCCAGCAGTGAATTGGACACCGCTGGTAATTCACCCCTCCACTTT
j_gene: TRBJ2-2; d_gene: -; v_gene: TRBV2; abundance: -; len: 13; CDR3aa: CASSESAAGELFF; CDR3nt: TGTGCCAGCAGTGAGAGTGCGGCCGGGGAGCTGTTTTTT
j_gene: TRBJ1-2; d_gene: TRBD1; v_gene: TRBV9; abundance: -; len: 13; CDR3aa: CASTEDRAGGYTF; CDR3nt: TGTGCCAGCACCGAGGACAGGGCCGGCGGCTACACCTTC
j_gene: TRBJ2-5; d_gene: -; v_gene: TRBV4-2; abundance: -; len: 14; CDR3aa: CASSHGLEKETQYF; CDR3nt: TGTGCCAGCAGCCACGGACTGGAAAAAGAGACCCAGTACTTC
j_gene: TRBJ1-6; d_gene: -; v_gene: TRBV19; abundance: -; len: 15; CDR3aa: CASREEGSYNSPLHF; CDR3nt: TGTGCCAGTAGAGAGGAGGGGTCCTATAATTCACCCCTCCACTTT
j_gene: TRBJ2-7; d_gene: -; v_gene: TRBV21-1; abundance: few; len: 16; CDR3aa: CASSKRGQDGTYEQYF; CDR3nt: TGTGCCAGCAGCAAAAGAGGTCAGGACGGGACCTACGAGCAGTACTTC
j_gene: TRBJ1-1; d_gene: -; v_gene: TRBV19; abundance: -; len: 12; CDR3aa: CASSHSNTEAFF; CDR3nt: TGTGCCAGTAGTCATTCGAACACTGAAGCTTTCTTT
j_gene: TRBJ2-1; d_gene: -; v_gene: TRBV5-6; abundance: -; len: 16; CDR3aa: CASSLRQGGLSYEQFF; CDR3nt: TGTGCCAGCAGCTTGAGACAGGGAGGACTAAGCTATGAGCAGTTCTTC
j_gene: TRBJ1-1; d_gene: -; v_gene: TRBV4-1; abundance: few; len: 14; CDR3aa: CASSQAGRATEAFF; CDR3nt: TGCGCCAGCAGCCAAGCCGGCAGGGCAACTGAAGCTTTCTTT
j_gene: TRBJ2-5; d_gene: TRBD2; v_gene: TRBV7-7; abundance: -; len: 16; CDR3aa: CASSYGLAGSQETQYF; CDR3nt: TGTGCCAGCAGCTATGGACTAGCGGGGTCCCAAGAGACCCAGTACTTC
j_gene: TRBJ1-3; d_gene: TRBD1; v_gene: TRBV19; abundance: -; len: 16; CDR3aa: CASSLDWTGHGNTIYF; CDR3nt: TGTGCCAGTAGTCTCGACTGGACAGGGCATGGAAACACCATATATTTT
j_gene: TRBJ1-4; d_gene: TRBD1; v_gene: TRBV5-1; abundance: -; len: 15; CDR3aa: CASRSTGTVNEKLFF; CDR3nt: TGCGCCAGCAGATCCACCGGGACAGTCAATGAAAAACTGTTTTTT
j_gene: TRBJ2-1; d_gene: TRBD2; v_gene: TRBV11-2; abundance: -; len: 18; CDR3aa: CASSLGLAGYSQLNEQFF; CDR3nt: TGTGCCAGCAGCTTAGGGCTAGCGGGATACTCTCAGCTCAATGAGCAGTTCTTC
j_gene: TRBJ2-4; d_gene: TRBD1; v_gene: TRBV5-6; abundance: -; len: 16; CDR3aa: CASSLEGTGGRNIQYF; CDR3nt: TGTGCCAGCAGCTTGGAGGGGACAGGGGGCCGAAACATTCAGTACTTC